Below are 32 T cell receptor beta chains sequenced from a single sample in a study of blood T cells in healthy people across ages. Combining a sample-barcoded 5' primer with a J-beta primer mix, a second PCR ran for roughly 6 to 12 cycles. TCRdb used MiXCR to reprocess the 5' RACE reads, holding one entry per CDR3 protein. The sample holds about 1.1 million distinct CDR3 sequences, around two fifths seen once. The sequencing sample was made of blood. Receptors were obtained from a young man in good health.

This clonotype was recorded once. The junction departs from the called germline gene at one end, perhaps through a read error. CDR3 nucleotide sequence: TGTGCCGGCAGCGGACAGGGACAAGAGACCCAGTACTTC. The encoded protein is CAGSGQGQETQYF. J is TRBJ2-5 and V is TRBV9; 8 bases are shared with TRBD1. The germline V gene has CDR1 SGDLS and CDR2 YYNGEE. The CDR3 is 13 residues long.

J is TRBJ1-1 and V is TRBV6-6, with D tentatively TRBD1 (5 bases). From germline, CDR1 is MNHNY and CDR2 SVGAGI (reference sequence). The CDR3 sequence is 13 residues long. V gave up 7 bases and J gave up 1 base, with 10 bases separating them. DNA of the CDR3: TGTGCCAGCACCATCGGGACGAACACTGAAGCTTTCTTT. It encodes CASTIGTNTEAFF.

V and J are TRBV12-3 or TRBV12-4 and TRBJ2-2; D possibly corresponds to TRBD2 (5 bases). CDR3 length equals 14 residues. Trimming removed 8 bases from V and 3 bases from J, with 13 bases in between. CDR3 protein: CASPSPGYTGELFF. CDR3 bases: TGTGCCAGCCCGAGTCCGGGATACACCGGGGAGCTGTTTTTT.

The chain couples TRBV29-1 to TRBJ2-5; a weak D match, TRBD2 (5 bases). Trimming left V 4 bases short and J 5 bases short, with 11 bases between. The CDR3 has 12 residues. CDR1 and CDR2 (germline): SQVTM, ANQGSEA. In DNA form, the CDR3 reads TGCAGCGTTGTAGTGGGCGGGGAGACCCAGTACTTC. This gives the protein CSVVVGGETQYF.

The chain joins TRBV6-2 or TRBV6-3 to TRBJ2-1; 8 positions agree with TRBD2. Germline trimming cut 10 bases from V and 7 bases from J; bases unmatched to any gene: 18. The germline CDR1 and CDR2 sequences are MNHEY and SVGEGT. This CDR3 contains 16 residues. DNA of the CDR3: TGTGCCATCTCAAACACGCGGGGGGCCGGAGGAAATGAGCAGTTCTTC. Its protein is CAISNTRGAGGNEQFF.

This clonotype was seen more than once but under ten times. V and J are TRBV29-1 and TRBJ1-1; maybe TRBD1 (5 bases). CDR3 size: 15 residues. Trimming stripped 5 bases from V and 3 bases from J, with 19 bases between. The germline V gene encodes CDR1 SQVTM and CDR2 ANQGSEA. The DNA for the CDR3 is TGCAGCGTTACACCCTTCCACGGGGGGGACACTGAAGCTTTCTTT. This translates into CSVTPFHGGDTEAFF.

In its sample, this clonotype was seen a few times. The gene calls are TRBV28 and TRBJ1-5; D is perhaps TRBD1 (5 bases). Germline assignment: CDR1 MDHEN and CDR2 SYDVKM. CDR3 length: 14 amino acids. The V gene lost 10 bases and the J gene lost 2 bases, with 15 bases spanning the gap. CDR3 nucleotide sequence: TGTGCCACCAGACAGAACGGGGGCAATCAGCCCCAGCATTTT. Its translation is CATRQNGGNQPQHF.

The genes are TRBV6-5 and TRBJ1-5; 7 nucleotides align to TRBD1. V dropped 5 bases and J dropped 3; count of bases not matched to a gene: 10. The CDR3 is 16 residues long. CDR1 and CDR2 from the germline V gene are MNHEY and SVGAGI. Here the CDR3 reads CASSPSRQGLNQPQHF. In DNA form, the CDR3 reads TGTGCCAGCAGTCCCTCCCGACAGGGCCTCAATCAGCCCCAGCATTTT.

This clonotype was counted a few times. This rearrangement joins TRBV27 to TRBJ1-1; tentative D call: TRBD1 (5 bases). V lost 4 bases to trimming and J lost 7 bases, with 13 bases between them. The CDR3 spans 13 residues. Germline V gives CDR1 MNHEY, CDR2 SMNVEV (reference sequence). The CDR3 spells CASSYPRGGEAFF. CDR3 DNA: TGTGCCAGCAGTTACCCTCGGGGGGGTGAAGCTTTCTTT.

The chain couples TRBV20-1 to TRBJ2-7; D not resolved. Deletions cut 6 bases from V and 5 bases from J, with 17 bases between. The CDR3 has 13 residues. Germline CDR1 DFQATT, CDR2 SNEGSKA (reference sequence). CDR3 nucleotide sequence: TGCAGTGCGAGAAGGGAACAACCCGACGAGCAGTACTTC. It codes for CSARREQPDEQYF.

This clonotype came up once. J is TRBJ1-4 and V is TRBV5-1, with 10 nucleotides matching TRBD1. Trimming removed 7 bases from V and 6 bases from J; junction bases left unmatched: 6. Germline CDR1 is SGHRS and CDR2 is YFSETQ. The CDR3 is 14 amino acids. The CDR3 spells CASYTGTGDEKLFF. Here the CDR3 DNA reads TGCGCCAGCTATACCGGGACAGGGGATGAAAAACTGTTTTTT. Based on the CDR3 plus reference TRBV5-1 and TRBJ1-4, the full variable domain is KAGVTQTPRYLIKTRGQQVTLSCSPISGHRSVSWYQQTPGQGLQFLFEYFSETQRNKGNFPGRFSGRQFSNSRSEMNVSTLELGDSALYLCASYTGTGDEKLFFGSGTQLSVL.

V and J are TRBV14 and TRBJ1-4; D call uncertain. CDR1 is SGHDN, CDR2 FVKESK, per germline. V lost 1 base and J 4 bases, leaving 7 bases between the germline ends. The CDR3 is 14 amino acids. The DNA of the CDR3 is TGTGCCAGCAGCCAAGTCTCGAATAATGAAAAACTGTTTTTT. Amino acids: CASSQVSNNEKLFF.

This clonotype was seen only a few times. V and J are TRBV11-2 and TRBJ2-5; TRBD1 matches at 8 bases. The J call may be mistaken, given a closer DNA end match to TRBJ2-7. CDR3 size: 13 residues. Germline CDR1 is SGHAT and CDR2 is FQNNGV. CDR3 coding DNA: TGTGCCAGCAGCTTCACGGGACAGGACGAGCAGTACTTC. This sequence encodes CASSFTGQDEQYF.

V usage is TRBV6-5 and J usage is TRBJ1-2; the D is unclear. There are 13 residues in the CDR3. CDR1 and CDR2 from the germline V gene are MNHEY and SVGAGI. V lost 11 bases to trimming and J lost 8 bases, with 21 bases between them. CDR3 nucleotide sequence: TGTGCCGCCCACCGACGGGCTTCCAACGGCTACACCTTC. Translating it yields CAAHRRASNGYTF.

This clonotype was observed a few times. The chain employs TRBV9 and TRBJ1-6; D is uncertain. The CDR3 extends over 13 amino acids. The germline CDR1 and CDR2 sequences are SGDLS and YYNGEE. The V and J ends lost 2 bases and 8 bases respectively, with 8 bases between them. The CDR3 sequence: CASSVRRDSPLHF. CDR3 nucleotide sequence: TGTGCCAGCAGCGTCCGGCGGGATTCACCCCTCCACTTT.

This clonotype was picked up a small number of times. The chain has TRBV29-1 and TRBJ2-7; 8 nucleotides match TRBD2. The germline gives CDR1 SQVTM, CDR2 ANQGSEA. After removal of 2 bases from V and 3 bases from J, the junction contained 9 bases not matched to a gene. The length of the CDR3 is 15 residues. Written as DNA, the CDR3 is TGCAGCGTTGAATTTGTAGCGGGGAGCAACTACGAGCAGTACTTC. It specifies CSVEFVAGSNYEQYF.

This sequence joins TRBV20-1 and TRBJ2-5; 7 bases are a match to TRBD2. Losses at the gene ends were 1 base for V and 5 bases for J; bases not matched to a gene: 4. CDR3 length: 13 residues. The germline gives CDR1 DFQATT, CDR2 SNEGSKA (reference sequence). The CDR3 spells CSARAGGGETQYF. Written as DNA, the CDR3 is TGCAGTGCTAGAGCGGGGGGTGGTGAGACCCAGTACTTC.

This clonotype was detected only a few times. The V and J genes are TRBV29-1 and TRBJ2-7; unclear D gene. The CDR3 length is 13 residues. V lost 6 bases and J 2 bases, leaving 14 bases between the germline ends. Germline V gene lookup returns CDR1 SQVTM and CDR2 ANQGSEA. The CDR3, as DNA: TGCAGCGTCCGGCACGTTCTGACCTACGAGCAGTACTTC. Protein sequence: CSVRHVLTYEQYF.

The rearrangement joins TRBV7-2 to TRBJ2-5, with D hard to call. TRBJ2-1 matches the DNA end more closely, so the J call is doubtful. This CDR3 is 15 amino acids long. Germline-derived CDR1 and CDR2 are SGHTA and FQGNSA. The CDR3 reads CASSLGQVVQETQFF. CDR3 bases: TGTGCCAGCAGCTTAGGTCAGGTAGTTCAAGAGACCCAGTTCTTC.

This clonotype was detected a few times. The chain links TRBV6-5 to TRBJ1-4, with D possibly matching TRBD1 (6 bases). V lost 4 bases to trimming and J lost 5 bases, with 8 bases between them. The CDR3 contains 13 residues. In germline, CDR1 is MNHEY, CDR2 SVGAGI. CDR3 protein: CASSSDSNEKLFF. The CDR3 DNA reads TGTGCCAGCAGTTCGGACAGCAATGAAAAACTGTTTTTT.

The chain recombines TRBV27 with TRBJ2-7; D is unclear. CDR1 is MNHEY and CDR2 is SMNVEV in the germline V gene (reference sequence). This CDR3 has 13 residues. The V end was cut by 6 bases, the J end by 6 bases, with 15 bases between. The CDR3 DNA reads TGTGCCAGCAGCATGCTTCCCGGCCTCGAGCAGTACTTC. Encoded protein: CASSMLPGLEQYF.

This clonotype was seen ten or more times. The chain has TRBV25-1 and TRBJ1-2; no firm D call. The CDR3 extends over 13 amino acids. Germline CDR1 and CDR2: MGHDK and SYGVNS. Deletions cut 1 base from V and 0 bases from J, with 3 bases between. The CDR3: CASSESSNYGYTF. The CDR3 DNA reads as TGTGCCAGCAGTGAATCATCTAACTATGGCTACACCTTC.

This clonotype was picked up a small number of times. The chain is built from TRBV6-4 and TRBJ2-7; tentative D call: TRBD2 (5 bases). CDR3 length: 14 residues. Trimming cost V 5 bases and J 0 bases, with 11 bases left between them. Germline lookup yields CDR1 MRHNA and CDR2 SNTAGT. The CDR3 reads CASSRSGSSYEQYF. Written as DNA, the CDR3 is TGTGCCAGCAGTAGGTCGGGAAGCTCCTACGAGCAGTACTTC.

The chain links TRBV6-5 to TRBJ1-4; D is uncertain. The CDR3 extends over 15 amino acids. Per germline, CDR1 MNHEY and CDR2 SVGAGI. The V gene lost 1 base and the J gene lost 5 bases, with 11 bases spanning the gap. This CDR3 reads CASSYFYSTNEKLFF. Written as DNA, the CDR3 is TGTGCCAGCAGTTACTTCTACAGTACCAATGAAAAACTGTTTTTT.

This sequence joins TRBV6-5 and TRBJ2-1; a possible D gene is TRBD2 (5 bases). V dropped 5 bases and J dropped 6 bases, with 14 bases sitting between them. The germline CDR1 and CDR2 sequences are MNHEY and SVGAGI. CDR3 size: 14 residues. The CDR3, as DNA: TGTGCCAGCAGTCCCGCCGGACTGTCCAATGAGCAGTTCTTC. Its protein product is CASSPAGLSNEQFF.

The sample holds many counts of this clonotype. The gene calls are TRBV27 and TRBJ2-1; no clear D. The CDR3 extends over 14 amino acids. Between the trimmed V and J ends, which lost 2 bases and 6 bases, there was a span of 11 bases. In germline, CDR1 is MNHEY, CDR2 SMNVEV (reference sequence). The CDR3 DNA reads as TGTGCCAGCAGTTTACACCCTTTGGGCAATGAGCAGTTCTTC. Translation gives CASSLHPLGNEQFF.

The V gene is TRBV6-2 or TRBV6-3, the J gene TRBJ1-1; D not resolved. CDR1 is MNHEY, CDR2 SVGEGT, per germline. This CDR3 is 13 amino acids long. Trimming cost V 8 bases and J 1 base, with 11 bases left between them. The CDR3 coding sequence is TGTGCCAGCGAGAAGGGAGGGAACACTGAAGCTTTCTTT. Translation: CASEKGGNTEAFF.

In DNA form, the CDR3 reads TGTGCCAGCTCACCGAGACAGGGGACGTCCGGGGAGCTGTTTTTT. Translation: CASSPRQGTSGELFF. V gene TRBV18 combines with J gene TRBJ2-2, with 8 positions matching TRBD1. After removal of 3 bases from V and 6 bases from J, the junction contained 6 bases not matched to a gene. CDR1 and CDR2 from the germline V gene are KGHSH and LQKENI. The CDR3 consists of 15 residues.

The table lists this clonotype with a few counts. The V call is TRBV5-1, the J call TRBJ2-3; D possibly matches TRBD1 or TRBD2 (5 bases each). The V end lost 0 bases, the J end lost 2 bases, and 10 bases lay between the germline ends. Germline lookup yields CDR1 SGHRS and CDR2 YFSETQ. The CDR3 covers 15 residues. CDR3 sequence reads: CASSLVGTITDTQYF. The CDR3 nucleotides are TGCGCCAGCAGCTTGGTTGGGACGATCACAGATACGCAGTATTTT.

In DNA form, the CDR3 reads TGCAGTGCTAGGGGGTCACCCCAAGAGACCCAGTACTTC. Amino acid sequence: CSARGSPQETQYF. The J gene is TRBJ2-5, the V gene TRBV20-1, with D hard to call. V lost 3 bases and J 1 base, leaving 9 bases between the germline ends. The CDR3 has 13 residues. Germline-derived CDR1 and CDR2 are DFQATT and SNEGSKA (reference sequence).

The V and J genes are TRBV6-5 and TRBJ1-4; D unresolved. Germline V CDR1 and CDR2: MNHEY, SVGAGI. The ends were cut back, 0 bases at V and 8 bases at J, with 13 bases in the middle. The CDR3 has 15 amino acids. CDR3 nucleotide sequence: TGTGCCAGCAGTTACTCTCCGGGAGGGAAGGAAAAACTGTTTTTT. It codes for CASSYSPGGKEKLFF.

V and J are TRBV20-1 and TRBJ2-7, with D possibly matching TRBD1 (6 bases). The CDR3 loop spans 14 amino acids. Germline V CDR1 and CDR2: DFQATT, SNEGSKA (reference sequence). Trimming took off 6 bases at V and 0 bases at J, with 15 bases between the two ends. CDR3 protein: CSAETVGGSYEQYF. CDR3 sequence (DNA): TGCAGTGCCGAAACAGTAGGGGGCTCCTACGAGCAGTACTTC.